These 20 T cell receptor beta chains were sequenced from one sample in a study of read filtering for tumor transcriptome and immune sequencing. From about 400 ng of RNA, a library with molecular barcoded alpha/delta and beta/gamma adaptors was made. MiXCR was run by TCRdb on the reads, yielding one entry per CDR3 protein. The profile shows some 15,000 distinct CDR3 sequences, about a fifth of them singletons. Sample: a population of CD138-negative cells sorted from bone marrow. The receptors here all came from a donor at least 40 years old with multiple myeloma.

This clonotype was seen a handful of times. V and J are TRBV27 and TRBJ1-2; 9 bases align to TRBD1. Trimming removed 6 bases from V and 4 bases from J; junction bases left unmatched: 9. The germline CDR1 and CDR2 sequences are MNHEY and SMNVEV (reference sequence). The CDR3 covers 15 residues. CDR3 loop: CASRETGGRGYGYTF. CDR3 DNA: TGTGCCAGCAGAGAAACAGGGGGCCGGGGCTATGGCTACACCTTC.

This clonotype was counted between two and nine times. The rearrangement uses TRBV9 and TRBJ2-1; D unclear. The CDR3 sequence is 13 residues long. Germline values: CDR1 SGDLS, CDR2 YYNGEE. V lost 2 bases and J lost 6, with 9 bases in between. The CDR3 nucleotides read TGTGCCAGCAGCGTTGGGGATGGCAATGAGCAGTTCTTC. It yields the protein CASSVGDGNEQFF.

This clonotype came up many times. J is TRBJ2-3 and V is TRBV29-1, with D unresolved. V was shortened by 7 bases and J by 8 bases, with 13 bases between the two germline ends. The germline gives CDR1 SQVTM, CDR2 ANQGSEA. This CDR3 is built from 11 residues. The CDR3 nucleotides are TGCAGCGAGAAGACCTCCGCTACGCAGTATTTT. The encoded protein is CSEKTSATQYF.

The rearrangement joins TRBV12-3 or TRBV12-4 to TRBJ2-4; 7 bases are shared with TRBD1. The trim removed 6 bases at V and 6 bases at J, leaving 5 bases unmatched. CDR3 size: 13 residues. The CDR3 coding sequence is TGTGCCAGCAGGGGGGACAGTTTAAACATTCAGTACTTC. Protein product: CASRGDSLNIQYF.

This CDR3 is CASSSGQPQETQYF. CDR3 DNA sequence: TGCGCCAGCAGCTCAGGACAGCCTCAAGAGACCCAGTACTTC. The chain carries TRBV5-1 and TRBJ2-5; a possible D gene is TRBD1 (6 bases). CDR1 and CDR2 from the germline V gene are SGHRS and YFSETQ. This CDR3 is built from 14 residues. Trimming took off 3 bases at V and 2 bases at J, with 11 bases between the two ends.

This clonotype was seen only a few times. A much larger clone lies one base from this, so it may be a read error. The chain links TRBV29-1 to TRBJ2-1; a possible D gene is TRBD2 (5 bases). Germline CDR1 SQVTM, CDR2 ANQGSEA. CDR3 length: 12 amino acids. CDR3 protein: CSAEDPSGGQFF. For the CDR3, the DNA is TGCAGCGCTGAAGATCCCTCCGGAGGGCAGTTCTTC.

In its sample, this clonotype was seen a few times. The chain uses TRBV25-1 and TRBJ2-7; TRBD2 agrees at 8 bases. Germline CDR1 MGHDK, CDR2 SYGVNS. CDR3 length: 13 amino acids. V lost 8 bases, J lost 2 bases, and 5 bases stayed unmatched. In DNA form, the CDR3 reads TGTGCCAGCGCCCGGGGGGGGGCCTACGAGCAGTACTTC. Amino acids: CASARGGAYEQYF.

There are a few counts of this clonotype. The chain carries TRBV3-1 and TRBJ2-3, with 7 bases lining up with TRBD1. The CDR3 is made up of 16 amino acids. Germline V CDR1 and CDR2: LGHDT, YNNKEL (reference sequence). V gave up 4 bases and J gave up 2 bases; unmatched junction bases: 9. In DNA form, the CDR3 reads TGTGCCAGCAGCCCCCACGGACAGGCCCTCACAGATACGCAGTATTTT. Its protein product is CASSPHGQALTDTQYF.

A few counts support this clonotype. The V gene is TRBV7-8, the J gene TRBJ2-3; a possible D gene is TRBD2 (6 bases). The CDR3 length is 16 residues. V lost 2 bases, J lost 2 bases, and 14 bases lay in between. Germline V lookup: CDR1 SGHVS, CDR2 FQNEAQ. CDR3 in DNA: TGTGCCAGCAGCTTAAGACCGGGACTTCTCACAGATACGCAGTATTTT. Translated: CASSLRPGLLTDTQYF.

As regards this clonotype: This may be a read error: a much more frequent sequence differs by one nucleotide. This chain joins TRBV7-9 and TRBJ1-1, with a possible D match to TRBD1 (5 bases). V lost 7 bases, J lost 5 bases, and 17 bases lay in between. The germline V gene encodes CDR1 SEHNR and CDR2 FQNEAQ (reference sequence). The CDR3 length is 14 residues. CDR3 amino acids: CASNFEGKSTEAFF. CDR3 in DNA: TGTGCCAGCAACTTCGAGGGGAAGAGTACTGAAGCTTTCTTT.

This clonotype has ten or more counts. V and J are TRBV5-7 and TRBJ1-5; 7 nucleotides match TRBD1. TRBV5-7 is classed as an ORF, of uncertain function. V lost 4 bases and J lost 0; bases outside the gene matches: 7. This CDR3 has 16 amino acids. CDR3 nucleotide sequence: TGTGCCAGCAGCGGATGGGACAGATATAGCAATCAGCCCCAGCATTTT. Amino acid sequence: CASSGWDRYSNQPQHF.

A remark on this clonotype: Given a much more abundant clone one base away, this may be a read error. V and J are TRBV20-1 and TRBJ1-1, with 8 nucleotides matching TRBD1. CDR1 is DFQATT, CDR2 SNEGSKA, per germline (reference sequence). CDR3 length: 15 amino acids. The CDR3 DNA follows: TGCAGTGCTAGGGCTCCGGGACAGGTAAACACTAAAGCTTTCTTT. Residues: CSARAPGQVNTKAFF.

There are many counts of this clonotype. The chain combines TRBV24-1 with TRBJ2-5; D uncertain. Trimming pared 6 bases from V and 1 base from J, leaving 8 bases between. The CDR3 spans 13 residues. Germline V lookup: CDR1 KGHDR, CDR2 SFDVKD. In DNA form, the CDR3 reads TGTGCCACCAGTCAAGACCCCCAAGAGACCCAGTACTTC. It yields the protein CATSQDPQETQYF.

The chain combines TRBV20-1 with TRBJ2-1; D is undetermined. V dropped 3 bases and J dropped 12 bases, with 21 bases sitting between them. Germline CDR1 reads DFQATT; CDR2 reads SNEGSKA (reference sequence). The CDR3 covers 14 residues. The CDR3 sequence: CSARIQDSGSVQFF. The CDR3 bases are TGCAGTGCTAGGATTCAAGATTCCGGGTCCGTGCAGTTCTTC.

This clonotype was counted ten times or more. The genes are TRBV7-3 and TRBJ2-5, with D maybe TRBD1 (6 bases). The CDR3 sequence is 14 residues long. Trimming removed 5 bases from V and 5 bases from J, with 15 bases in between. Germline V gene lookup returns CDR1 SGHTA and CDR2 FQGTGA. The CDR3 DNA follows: TGTGCCAGCAGCCGAGCAGGGGCGGAGGAGACCCAGTACTTC. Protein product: CASSRAGAEETQYF.

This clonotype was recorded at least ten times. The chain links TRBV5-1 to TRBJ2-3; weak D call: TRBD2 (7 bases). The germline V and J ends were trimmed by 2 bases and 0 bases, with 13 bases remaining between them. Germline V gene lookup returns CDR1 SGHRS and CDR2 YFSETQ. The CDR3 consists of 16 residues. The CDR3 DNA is TGCGCCAGCAGCTTTTCCGGGGGGCTCAGCACAGATACGCAGTATTTT. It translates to CASSFSGGLSTDTQYF.

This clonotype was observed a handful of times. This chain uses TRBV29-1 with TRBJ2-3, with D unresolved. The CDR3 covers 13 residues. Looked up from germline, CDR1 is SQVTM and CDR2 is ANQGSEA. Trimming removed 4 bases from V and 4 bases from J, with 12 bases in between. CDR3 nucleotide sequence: TGCAGCGTTGTCCCGCGGAAGCCAGATACGCAGTATTTT. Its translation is CSVVPRKPDTQYF.

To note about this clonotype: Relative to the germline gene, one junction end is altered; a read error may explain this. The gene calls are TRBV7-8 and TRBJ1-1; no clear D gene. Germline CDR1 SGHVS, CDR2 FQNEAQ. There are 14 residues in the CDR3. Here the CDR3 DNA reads TGCGCCAGCAGCTCGATGAATATGAACACTGAAGCTTTCTTT. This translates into CASSSMNMNTEAFF. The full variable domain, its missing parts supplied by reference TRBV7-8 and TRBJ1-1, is GAGVSQSPRYKVAKRGQDVALRCDPISGHVSLFWYQQALGQGPEFLTYFQNEAQLDKSGLPSDRFFAERPEGSVSTLKIQRTQQEDSAVYLCASSSMNMNTEAFFGQGTRLTVV.

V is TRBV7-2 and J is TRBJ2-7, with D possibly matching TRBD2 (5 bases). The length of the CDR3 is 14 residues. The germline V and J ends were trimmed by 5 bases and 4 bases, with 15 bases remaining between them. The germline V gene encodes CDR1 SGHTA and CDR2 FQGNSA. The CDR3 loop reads CASSVGKRAYEQYF. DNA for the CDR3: TGTGCCAGCAGCGTCGGGAAGAGGGCTTACGAGCAGTACTTC.

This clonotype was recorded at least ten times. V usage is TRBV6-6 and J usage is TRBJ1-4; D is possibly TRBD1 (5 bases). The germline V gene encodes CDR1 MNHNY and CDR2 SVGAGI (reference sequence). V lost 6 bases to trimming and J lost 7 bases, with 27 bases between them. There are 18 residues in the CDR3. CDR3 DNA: TGTGCCAGCAGGATGGCCTCGGGGGAAGCGGATAGCAGTGAAAAACTGTTTTTT. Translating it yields CASRMASGEADSSEKLFF.